This T cell receptor beta chain was identified in a study of long-term antiretroviral therapy in people with HIV (dated by TCRdb to between 2021 and 2023). General notes on the study: The earliest samples were collected about a decade before the 2015 WHO recommendation for immediate ART, when ART was typically delayed until CD4 counts fell. No cross-contamination during QIAcube processing was seen in test extractions of a monoclonal T-cell line run alongside 30 to 35 polyclonal samples. Of the 30 participants with HIV, roughly twelve were female. A total of over 150 cryopreserved PBMC samples came from 25 to 35 adults with confirmed HIV infection and were collected serially over a mean of roughly six years (range 1-12). Whether ART initiation and durable HIV suppression were associated with changes in peripheral blood TRB repertoire composition and diversity was tested in a retrospective serial study. Overall study outcomes, separate from this receptor: The samples were dated from about 2003 to 2018, and the ART regimens that were used may be less effective than current ART regimens. Expanded TRB clones identified before ART initiation dominated the repertoire across all time points, though the dominance fluctuated and decreased in many PLHIV after ART. Inferences about post-ART repertoire changes are limited because no data were available on ART adherence, viral resistance or therapy changes. HIV repertoires had narrower CDR3 length ranges than controls, and the network structure suggested an antigen-experienced repertoire that shifted only slightly toward naive after ART. Unsorted PBMC were profiled instead of sorted CD4+ and CD8+ T cells because pre-ART samples had limited cell numbers. Starting ART was linked to a significant rise in TRB diversity, yet even after long-term ART the diversity remained significantly lower than in transplant donor controls. Owing to limited PBMC availability, only the TCR beta chain was sequenced, without alpha chain pairing.

Inclusion was restricted to participants for whom at least one PBMC sample before ART initiation and at least two post-ART samples were available. Every participant with HIV received treatment in the United States of America. Before DNA extraction, cryopreserved samples of roughly 0.9-11 million PBMC were thawed and washed. At the time of the earliest PBMC sample, participants with HIV were aged between about 20 and 55 years. PBMC samples from each participant spanned 1-4 timepoints before ART initiation and 2-8 timepoints after ART initiation, with a median of 7 samples. Serial HIV viral load, CD4+ T-cell count, ART history and demographic data were obtained for every participant. A Qiagen kit on a QIAcube was used to extract genomic DNA from unsorted PBMC, with samples processed in batches of 12. The immunoSEQ hsTCRB v3.0 assay was used at survey level resolution to sequence the TRB variable region. TRB sequencing targeted a depth of 40,000-50,000 T-cell genomes per sample. An Illumina MiSeq with a v3 150-cycle kit was used to sequence the pooled TRB libraries. As for the original processing: Analysis of repertoires was carried out in R inside a reproducible Nextflow workflow spanning QC, data transformation and analysis. LymphoSeq2, an R package for exploring AIRR-Seq data, was used to implement custom analyses. A few samples yielding fewer than 5000 total TRB sequences were excluded, leaving roughly 200 analyzed HIV repertoires. Of the roughly 180 retained HIV repertoires, about 60 were collected before and approximately 130 after ART initiation. Repertoires were downsampled to 5000 TRB nucleotide sequences, and summary statistics were averaged over 100 downsampling iterations. Only TRB sequences with CDR3 regions of at least seven amino acids were retained for analysis. Diversity was measured with a Shannon entropy-derived clonality score and the Gini coefficient. In repertoire networks, the top 5000 CDR3 amino acid sequences were linked whenever an edit distance of one separated two sequences. Antigen specificity groups and MHC restriction were predicted for TRB CDR3 amino acid sequences with GLIPH2. CDR3 amino acid sequences were matched against VDJdb and McPAS-TCR to flag known CMV, EBV, HIV or tissue antigen associations. Pre-ART, post-ART and control groups were compared with Wilcoxon signed-rank tests and Holm-Bonferroni correction. Here the immuneACCESS table is served through TCRdb, limited to in-frame sequences with V and J called. Missing clones are a known gap in these copies; in checked studies unresolved V genes cover under half, and the rest lacks a known reason. V and J calls and clone size are copied from that table; D and trimming were computed from the DNA. In all, the sample holds almost 25,000 clones, and 84% of those were seen once. The ten largest make up 2.3% of the sample.

The CDR3 measures 16 amino acids from cysteine to phenylalanine. Only the CDR3 region is kept as DNA, spanning 48 bases read in frame from base 1. V is shortened by 3 bases, J by 0 bases, and the region joining them spans 12 bases. The germline V gene specifies SGHTA as CDR1 and FQGNSA as CDR2. As concerns this clone: The antigen it binds to is not known. No qualities accompany the bases; no much larger clone lies one base away.

The sequence is built from TRBV7-2 and TRBJ1-3; a tentative D match to TRBD1 spans 5 bases. The material sequenced was unsorted PBMCs, taken 3 years after starting antiretroviral therapy. The clonotype was recovered from a man aged 50-59 years with HIV. The CDR3 protein sequence reads: CASSFGSGSSGNTIYF. Read as DNA, the sequence is TGTGCCAGCAGCTTTGGATCAGGGAGCTCTGGAAACACCATATATTTT.